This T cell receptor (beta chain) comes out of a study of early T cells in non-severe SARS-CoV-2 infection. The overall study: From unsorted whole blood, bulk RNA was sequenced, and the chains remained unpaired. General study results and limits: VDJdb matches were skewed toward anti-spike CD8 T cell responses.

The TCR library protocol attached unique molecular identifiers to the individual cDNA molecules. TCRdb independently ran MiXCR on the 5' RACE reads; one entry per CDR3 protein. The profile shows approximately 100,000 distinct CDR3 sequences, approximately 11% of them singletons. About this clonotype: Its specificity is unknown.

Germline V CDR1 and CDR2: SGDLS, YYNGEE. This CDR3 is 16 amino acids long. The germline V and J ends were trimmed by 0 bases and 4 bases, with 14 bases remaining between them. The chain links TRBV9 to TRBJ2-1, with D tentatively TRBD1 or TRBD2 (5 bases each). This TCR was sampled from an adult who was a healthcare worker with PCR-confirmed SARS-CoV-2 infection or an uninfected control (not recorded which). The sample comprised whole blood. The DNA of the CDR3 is TGTGCCAGCAGCGTAGTTCGGGGCTTGGGGTACAATGAGCAGTTCTTC. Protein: CASSVVRGLGYNEQFF.